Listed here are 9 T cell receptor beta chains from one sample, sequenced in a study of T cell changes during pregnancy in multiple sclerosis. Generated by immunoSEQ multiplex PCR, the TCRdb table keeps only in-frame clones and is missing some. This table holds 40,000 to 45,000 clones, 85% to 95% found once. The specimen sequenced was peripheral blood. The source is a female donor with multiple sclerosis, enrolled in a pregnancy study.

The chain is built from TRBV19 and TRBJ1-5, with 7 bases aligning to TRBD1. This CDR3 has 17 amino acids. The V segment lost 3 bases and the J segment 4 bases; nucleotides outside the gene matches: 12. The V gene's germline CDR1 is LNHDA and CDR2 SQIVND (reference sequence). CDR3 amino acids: CASSILTAGTDNQPQHF. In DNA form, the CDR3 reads TGTGCCAGTAGTATCCTCACTGCAGGGACAGATAATCAGCCCCAGCATTTT.

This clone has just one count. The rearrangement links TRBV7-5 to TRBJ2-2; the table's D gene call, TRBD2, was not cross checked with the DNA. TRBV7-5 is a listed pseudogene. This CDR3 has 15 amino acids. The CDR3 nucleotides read TGTGCCGCACTAGCAGGGAAATCGAACACCGGGGAGCTGTTTTTT. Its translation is CAALAGKSNTGELFF.

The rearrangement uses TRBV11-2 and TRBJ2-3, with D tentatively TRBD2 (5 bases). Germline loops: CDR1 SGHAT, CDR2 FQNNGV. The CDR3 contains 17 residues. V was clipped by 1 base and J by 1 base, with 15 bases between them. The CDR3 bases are TGTGCCAGCAGCTTAGGGGCACTAGGAGGTCGCACAGATACGCAGTATTTT. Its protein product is CASSLGALGGRTDTQYF. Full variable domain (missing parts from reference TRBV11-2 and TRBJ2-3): EAGVAQSPRYKIIEKRQSVAFWCNPISGHATLYWYQQILGQGPKLLIQFQNNGVVDDSQLPKDRFSAERLKGVDSTLKIQPAKLEDSAVYLCASSLGALGGRTDTQYFGPGTRLTVL.

The CDR3 loop is CASSVGSGDYEQYF. The CDR3 region has the DNA TGTGCCAGCAGCGTAGGATCAGGAGATTACGAGCAGTACTTC. The J gene is TRBJ2-7, the V gene TRBV9, with no clear D. Germline V gives CDR1 SGDLS, CDR2 YYNGEE. The CDR3 covers 14 residues. V was trimmed by 0 bases and J by 4 bases, leaving 11 bases between them.

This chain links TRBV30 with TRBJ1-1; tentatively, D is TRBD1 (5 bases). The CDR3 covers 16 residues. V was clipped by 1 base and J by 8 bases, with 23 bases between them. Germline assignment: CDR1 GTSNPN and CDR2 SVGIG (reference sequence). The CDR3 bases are TGTGCCTGGAGTGGGGGCGACTCGAGCGATTTATCCGAAGCTTTCTTT. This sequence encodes CAWSGGDSSDLSEAFF.

CDR3 in DNA: TGTGCCAGCAGCTTGGCACAGGGGGCCCGGGGGGCTTTCTTT. Its translation: CASSLAQGARGAFF. The rearrangement joins TRBV5-6 to TRBJ1-1; TRBD1 aligns across 9 bases. The germline gives CDR1 SGHDT, CDR2 YYEEEE. J gave up 11 bases and V 0 bases, and 8 bases lay outside the gene matches. This CDR3 contains 14 residues.

The CDR3 reads CASSLMGVTEAFF. CDR3 DNA sequence: TGCGCCAGCAGCTTGATGGGGGTCACTGAAGCTTTCTTT. The chain links TRBV5-1 to TRBJ1-1; D perhaps matches TRBD1 (5 bases). This CDR3 has 13 amino acids. Germline lookup yields CDR1 SGHRS and CDR2 YFSETQ. Trimming pared 1 base from V and 4 bases from J, leaving 8 bases between.

The CDR3 protein is CAITSGSTGNTIYF. The DNA for the CDR3 is TGTGCCATCACTTCAGGCTCGACTGGAAACACCATATATTTT. The chain employs TRBV10-3 and TRBJ1-3, with D unclear. CDR1 is ENHRY and CDR2 is SYGVKD in the germline V gene. CDR3 length equals 14 residues. Trimming left V 7 bases short and J 2 bases short, with 12 bases between.

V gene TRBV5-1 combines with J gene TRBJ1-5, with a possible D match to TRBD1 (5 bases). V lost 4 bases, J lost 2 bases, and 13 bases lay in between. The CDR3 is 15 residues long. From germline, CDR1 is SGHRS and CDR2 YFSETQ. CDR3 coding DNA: TGCGCCAGCAGCCCCGGGGGATTTGGCAATCAGCCCCAGCATTTT. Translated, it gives CASSPGGFGNQPQHF.